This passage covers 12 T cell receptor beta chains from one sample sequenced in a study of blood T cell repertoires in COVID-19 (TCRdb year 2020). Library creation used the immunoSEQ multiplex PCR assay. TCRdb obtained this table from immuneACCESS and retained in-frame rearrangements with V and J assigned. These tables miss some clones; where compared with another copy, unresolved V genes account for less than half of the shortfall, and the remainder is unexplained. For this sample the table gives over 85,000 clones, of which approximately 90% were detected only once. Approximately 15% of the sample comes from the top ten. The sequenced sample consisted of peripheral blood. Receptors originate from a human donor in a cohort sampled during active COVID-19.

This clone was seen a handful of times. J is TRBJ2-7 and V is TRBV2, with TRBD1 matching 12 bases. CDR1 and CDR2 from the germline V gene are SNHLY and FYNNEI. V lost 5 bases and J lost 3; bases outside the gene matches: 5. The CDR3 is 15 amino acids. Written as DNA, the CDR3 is TGTGCCAGCAGTACCGGGACAGGGGGCTACTACGAGCAGTACTTC. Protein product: CASSTGTGGYYEQYF.

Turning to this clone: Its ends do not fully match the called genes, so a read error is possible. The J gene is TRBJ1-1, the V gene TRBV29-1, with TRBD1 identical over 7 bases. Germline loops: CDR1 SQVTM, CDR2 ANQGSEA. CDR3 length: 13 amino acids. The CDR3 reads CSFDRVGNTEAFF. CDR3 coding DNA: TGCAGCTTTGACAGGGTTGGGAACACTGAAGCTTTCTTT.

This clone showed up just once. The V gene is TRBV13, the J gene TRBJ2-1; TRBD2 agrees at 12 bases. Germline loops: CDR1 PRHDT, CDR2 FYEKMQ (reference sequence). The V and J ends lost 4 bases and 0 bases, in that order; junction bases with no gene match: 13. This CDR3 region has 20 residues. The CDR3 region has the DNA TGTGCCAGCAGCTCGCTCGGAGCTAGCGGGGGGGGAAGCTCCTACAATGAGCAGTTCTTC. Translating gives CASSSLGASGGGSSYNEQFF.

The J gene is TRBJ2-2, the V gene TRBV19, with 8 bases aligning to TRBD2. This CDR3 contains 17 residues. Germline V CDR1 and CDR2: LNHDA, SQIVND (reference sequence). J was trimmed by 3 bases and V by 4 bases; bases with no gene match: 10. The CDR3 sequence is CASSTPSRGVDTGELFF. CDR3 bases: TGTGCCAGTAGTACCCCATCGCGGGGGGTTGACACCGGGGAGCTGTTTTTT.

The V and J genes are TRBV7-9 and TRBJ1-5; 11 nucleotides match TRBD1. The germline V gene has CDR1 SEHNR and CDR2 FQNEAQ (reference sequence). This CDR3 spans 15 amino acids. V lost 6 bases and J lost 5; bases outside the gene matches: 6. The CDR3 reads CASSPGQGEYQPQHF. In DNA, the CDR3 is TGTGCCAGCAGTCCGGGACAGGGGGAGTATCAGCCCCAGCATTTT.

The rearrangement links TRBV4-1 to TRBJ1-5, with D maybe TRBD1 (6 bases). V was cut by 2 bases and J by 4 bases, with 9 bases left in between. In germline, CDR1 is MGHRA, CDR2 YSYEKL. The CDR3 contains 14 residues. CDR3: CASSQPQGNQPQHF. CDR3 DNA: TGCGCCAGCAGCCAACCCCAGGGGAATCAGCCCCAGCATTTT.

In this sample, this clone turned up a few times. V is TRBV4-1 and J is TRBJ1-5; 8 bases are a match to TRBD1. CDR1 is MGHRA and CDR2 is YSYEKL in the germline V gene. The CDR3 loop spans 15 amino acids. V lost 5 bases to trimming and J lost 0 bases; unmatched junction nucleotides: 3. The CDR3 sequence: CASSGQGYSNQPQHF. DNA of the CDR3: TGCGCCAGCAGCGGACAGGGATATAGCAATCAGCCCCAGCATTTT.

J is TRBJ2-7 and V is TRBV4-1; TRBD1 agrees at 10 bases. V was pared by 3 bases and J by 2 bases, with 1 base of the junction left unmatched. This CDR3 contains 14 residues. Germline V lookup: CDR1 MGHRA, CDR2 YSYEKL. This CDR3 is CASSHGTGAYEQYF. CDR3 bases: TGCGCCAGCAGCCACGGGACAGGGGCCTACGAGCAGTACTTC.

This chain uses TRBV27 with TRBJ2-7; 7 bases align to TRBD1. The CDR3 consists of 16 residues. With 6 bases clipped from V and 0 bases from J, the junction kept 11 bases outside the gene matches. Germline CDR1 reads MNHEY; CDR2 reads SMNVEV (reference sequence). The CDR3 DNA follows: TGTGCCAGCAGCCGCGCGACCGGGACAGTCTCCTACGAGCAGTACTTC. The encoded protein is CASSRATGTVSYEQYF.

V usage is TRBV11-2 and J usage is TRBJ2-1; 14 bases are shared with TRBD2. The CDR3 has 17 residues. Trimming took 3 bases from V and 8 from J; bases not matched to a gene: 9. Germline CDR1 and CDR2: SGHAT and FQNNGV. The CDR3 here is CASSLSTSGGDSYEQFF. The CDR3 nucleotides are TGTGCCAGCAGCTTGTCGACTAGCGGGGGGGATTCCTATGAGCAGTTCTTC.

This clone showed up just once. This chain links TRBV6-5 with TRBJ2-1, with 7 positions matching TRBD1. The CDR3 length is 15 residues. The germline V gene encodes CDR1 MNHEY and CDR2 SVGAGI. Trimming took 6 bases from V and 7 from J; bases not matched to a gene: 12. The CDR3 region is CASSDTGVFRNEQFF. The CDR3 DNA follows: TGTGCCAGCAGCGATACAGGGGTCTTTCGGAATGAGCAGTTCTTC.

The CDR3: CASSSLASGYTF. CDR3 coding DNA: TGTGCCAGCAGTTCCCTCGCGAGTGGCTACACCTTC. The rearrangement links TRBV6-5 to TRBJ1-2; D not certain. Trimming removed 4 bases at V and 7 bases at J, with 10 bases between. The germline CDR1 and CDR2 sequences are MNHEY and SVGAGI. The CDR3 loop spans 12 amino acids.